The 25 T cell receptor beta chains listed next were all sequenced from one sample in a study of T cells after yellow fever vaccination. TCRdb reanalysed the 5' RACE reads using MiXCR and keeps one entry per CDR3 protein. The sample holds about 300,000 distinct CDR3 sequences, under 9% seen once. The starting material was CD4+ T cells sorted from PBMCs, obtained 5 days after the yellow fever booster vaccination. Receptors were obtained from a man between 18 and 35 years old who received the YFV17D yellow fever vaccine.

V gene TRBV2 combines with J gene TRBJ2-7; D assignment may be TRBD1 or TRBD2 (6 bases each). The germline V and J ends were trimmed by 6 bases and 7 bases, with 19 bases remaining between them. This CDR3 comprises 14 residues. Germline V gives CDR1 SNHLY, CDR2 FYNNEI. The CDR3 spells CASRRGTAAGEQYF. CDR3 nucleotides: TGTGCCAGCAGGAGGGGGACCGCGGCGGGGGAGCAGTACTTC.

This clonotype was counted ten times or more. The chain carries TRBV19 and TRBJ2-1, with 8 bases fitting TRBD2. The CDR3 is 14 amino acids. CDR1 is LNHDA, CDR2 SQIVND, per germline (reference sequence). V was clipped by 7 bases and J by 2 bases; unmatched bases: 4. CDR3 sequence reads: CASISGGAYNEQFF. The CDR3 DNA reads as TGTGCCAGTATAAGCGGGGGAGCCTACAATGAGCAGTTCTTC.

The chain combines TRBV5-1 with TRBJ2-2; 9 bases fit TRBD1. Germline V gene sequence: CDR1 SGHRS, CDR2 YFSETQ. Trimming removed 5 bases from V and 0 bases from J; junction bases left unmatched: 5. The CDR3 loop spans 16 amino acids. The CDR3 protein is CASRPDRGTNTGELFF. CDR3 coding DNA: TGCGCCAGCAGGCCGGACAGGGGAACGAACACCGGGGAGCTGTTTTTT.

This clonotype was seen repeatedly, ten times or more. The rearrangement links TRBV2 to TRBJ2-5; 7 nucleotides align to TRBD2. The V and J ends lost 7 bases and 5 bases, in that order; junction bases with no gene match: 13. Germline V gene sequence: CDR1 SNHLY, CDR2 FYNNEI. The CDR3 spans 15 residues. The chain's CDR3 is CASTWETAGVETQYF. CDR3 coding DNA: TGTGCCAGCACCTGGGAGACGGCGGGGGTGGAGACCCAGTACTTC.

The table lists this clonotype with a few counts. The chain links TRBV19 to TRBJ1-6, with D possibly TRBD1 on 5 matching bases. CDR1 is LNHDA and CDR2 is SQIVND in the germline V gene (reference sequence). The CDR3 runs to 14 residues. V shed 3 bases and J shed 5 bases, with 8 bases lying between them. CDR3 bases: TGTGCCAGTAGTATCGGGGGAGATAATTCACCCCTCCACTTT. Translation gives CASSIGGDNSPLHF.

This clonotype showed up many times. This chain joins TRBV20-1 and TRBJ1-5; D remains ambiguous. The V gene's germline CDR1 is DFQATT and CDR2 SNEGSKA (reference sequence). This CDR3 contains 15 residues. Trimming left V 3 bases short and J 0 bases short, with 12 bases between. The CDR3 nucleotides are TGCAGTGCTAGTATAGCCGGAGATAGCAATCAGCCCCAGCATTTT. This codes for CSASIAGDSNQPQHF.

This clonotype was observed a few times. The chain employs TRBV20-1 and TRBJ2-1, with no clear D. Trimming pared 5 bases from V and 2 bases from J, leaving 10 bases between. The germline gives CDR1 DFQATT, CDR2 SNEGSKA (reference sequence). The CDR3 sequence is 13 residues long. The CDR3 region has the DNA TGCAGTGCTCGACGGAGTCCCTACAATGAGCAGTTCTTC. Amino acid sequence: CSARRSPYNEQFF.

This clonotype was seen repeatedly, ten times or more. One end of the junction varies from germline; a read error may be responsible. The gene calls are TRBV5-1 and TRBJ2-1, with D hard to call. The V gene's germline CDR1 is SGHRS and CDR2 YFSETQ. The CDR3 is 12 residues long. In DNA, the CDR3 is TGTGCCAGCAGCTTAGACTACAATGAGCAGTTCTTC. Amino acids: CASSLDYNEQFF.

This clonotype was seen a handful of times. This chain joins TRBV6-1 and TRBJ2-2; 10 positions match TRBD1. There are 14 residues in the CDR3. With 6 bases clipped from V and 7 bases from J, the junction kept 5 bases outside the gene matches. Germline values: CDR1 MNHNS, CDR2 SASEGT. The CDR3 DNA is TGTGCCAGCAGCTTGACAGGGGGCAACGGGGAGCTGTTTTTT. This codes for CASSLTGGNGELFF.

This clonotype was counted between two and nine times. This rearrangement joins TRBV7-2 to TRBJ2-3, with D uncertain. V lost 3 bases and J lost 6, with 7 bases in between. CDR1 and CDR2 (germline): SGHTA, FQGNSA. The CDR3 is made up of 12 amino acids. DNA for the CDR3: TGTGCCAGCAGCTTGGCATCGGATACGCAGTATTTT. Amino acids: CASSLASDTQYF.

This clonotype has just a few counts. V gene TRBV18 combines with J gene TRBJ2-6; D ambiguous. The CDR3 totals 14 residues. Germline lookup yields CDR1 KGHSH and CDR2 LQKENI. V dropped 8 bases and J dropped 2 bases, with 10 bases sitting between them. The CDR3 bases are TGTGCCAGCGCCAGTCGGGCTGGGGCCAACGTCCTGACTTTC. It is translated as CASASRAGANVLTF.

This clonotype appeared many times. The genes are TRBV25-1 and TRBJ1-3; D is unclear. This CDR3 has 12 amino acids. Germline CDR1 reads MGHDK; CDR2 reads SYGVNS. Trimming pared 4 bases from V and 4 bases from J, leaving 5 bases between. CDR3 coding DNA: TGTGCCAGCAGTGCACTAGGAAACACCATATATTTT. It is translated as CASSALGNTIYF.

This clonotype occurred many times. The chain has TRBV2 and TRBJ2-7; 12 bases match TRBD2. This CDR3 has 14 residues. Germline V gene sequence: CDR1 SNHLY, CDR2 FYNNEI. Trimming cost V 6 bases and J 4 bases; bases outside gene matches: 4. Written as DNA, the CDR3 is TGTGCCAGCAGGTCGACTAGCGGGGGTTACGAGCAGTACTTC. Protein product: CASRSTSGGYEQYF.

The V call is TRBV12-3 or TRBV12-4, the J call TRBJ2-3, with D unclear. The CDR3 runs 16 residues. The germline V and J ends were trimmed by 5 bases and 0 bases, with 15 bases remaining between them. The CDR3 sequence is CASSPQVTGSTDTQYF. CDR3 coding DNA: TGTGCCAGCAGTCCTCAGGTGACCGGGAGCACAGATACGCAGTATTTT.

This clonotype came up a few times. This rearrangement joins TRBV5-1 to TRBJ2-1; a possible D gene is TRBD2 (6 bases). Between the trimmed V and J ends, which lost 6 bases and 5 bases, there was a span of 12 bases. Germline V gene sequence: CDR1 SGHRS, CDR2 YFSETQ. The CDR3 is made up of 13 amino acids. The CDR3 reads CASKAGPNNEQFF. The CDR3 coding sequence is TGCGCCAGCAAGGCGGGGCCTAACAATGAGCAGTTCTTC.

This clonotype showed up many times. This rearrangement joins TRBV6-1 to TRBJ2-7; TRBD1 matches 8 bases. In germline, CDR1 is MNHNS, CDR2 SASEGT. The CDR3 loop spans 16 amino acids. V was pared by 5 bases and J by 3 bases, with 12 bases of the junction left unmatched. CDR3 nucleotides: TGTGCCAGCAGTCTATACTTACAGGGGGGCTTCTACGAGCAGTACTTC. Its translation: CASSLYLQGGFYEQYF.

In its sample, this clonotype was seen many times. The chain links TRBV7-2 to TRBJ2-5, with D maybe TRBD2 (5 bases). The V gene lost 5 bases and the J gene lost 5 bases, with 9 bases spanning the gap. This CDR3 is 12 amino acids long. Germline V gene data show CDR1 as SGHTA and CDR2 as FQGNSA. The CDR3 sequence is CASSRPGETQYF. CDR3 sequence (DNA): TGTGCCAGCAGCCGCCCGGGGGAGACCCAGTACTTC.

This clonotype was found a few times. The chain couples TRBV5-8 to TRBJ1-4, with 7 bases matching TRBD1. Germline V gene data show CDR1 as SGHTS and CDR2 as YDEGEE. Trimming cost V 4 bases and J 11 bases; bases outside gene matches: 11. This CDR3 region has 14 residues. CDR3 nucleotides: TGTGCCAGCAGCCTAGGGACAGTTCATGGGAAACTGTTTTTT. This encodes CASSLGTVHGKLFF.

The chain carries TRBV19 and TRBJ2-1; no clear D gene. Germline V gene data show CDR1 as LNHDA and CDR2 as SQIVND (reference sequence). There are 13 residues in the CDR3. V lost 7 bases and J lost 4, with 11 bases in between. As DNA, the CDR3 is TGTGCCAGTACGAGCGTCGCGTACAATGAGCAGTTCTTC. Amino acid sequence: CASTSVAYNEQFF.

This chain uses TRBV20-1 with TRBJ2-4; the D call may be TRBD1 or TRBD2 (5 bases each). The V and J ends lost 6 bases and 9 bases respectively, with 12 bases between them. CDR1 and CDR2 from the germline V gene are DFQATT and SNEGSKA (reference sequence). CDR3 length: 11 residues. CDR3 sequence: CSAKGDSIQYF. In nucleotides, the CDR3 is TGCAGTGCGAAGGGAGACAGCATTCAGTACTTC.

This clonotype was counted a few times. The V gene is TRBV15, the J gene TRBJ2-5, with D perhaps being TRBD1 or TRBD2 (5 bases each). Per the germline V gene, CDR1 is LNHNV and CDR2 is YYDKDF (reference sequence). The CDR3 runs 17 residues. Trimming shortened V by 1 base and J by 5 bases, and 20 bases separated the two germline ends. The CDR3 DNA follows: TGTGCCACCAGCAGAGGCACAGGACTCACGCTGGGGGAGACCCAGTACTTC. It specifies CATSRGTGLTLGETQYF.

V usage is TRBV6-1 and J usage is TRBJ2-3, with 7 bases matching TRBD2. With V trimmed by 6 bases and J by 9 bases, 15 bases remained unmatched. Germline V gene data show CDR1 as MNHNS and CDR2 as SASEGT. This CDR3 contains 15 residues. The CDR3 sequence is CASRGYGGGDRTQYF. CDR3 in DNA: TGTGCCAGCAGGGGGTACGGCGGGGGAGATCGAACGCAGTATTTT.

V usage is TRBV29-1 and J usage is TRBJ2-2; 10 nucleotides align to TRBD1. Germline V lookup: CDR1 SQVTM, CDR2 ANQGSEA. The CDR3 spans 15 residues. J was trimmed by 3 bases and V by 5 bases; bases with no gene match: 6. DNA of the CDR3: TGCAGCGTTACCCCGGGACAGGGGTACACCGGGGAGCTGTTTTTT. It specifies CSVTPGQGYTGELFF.

The rearrangement uses TRBV20-1 and TRBJ2-1; 7 nucleotides agree with TRBD2. The CDR3 extends over 13 amino acids. With V trimmed by 6 bases and J by 2 bases, 4 bases remained unmatched. Germline V gene lookup returns CDR1 DFQATT and CDR2 SNEGSKA (reference sequence). Written as DNA, the CDR3 is TGCAGTGCGGGCGGGGGAGCCTACAATGAGCAGTTCTTC. Encoded protein: CSAGGGAYNEQFF.

This clonotype was counted between two and nine times. Relative to the germline gene, one junction end is altered; a read error may explain this. The chain couples TRBV25-1 to TRBJ2-1; D is tentatively TRBD1 or TRBD2 (5 bases each). The CDR3 extends over 14 amino acids. Per the germline V gene, CDR1 is MGHDK and CDR2 is SYGVNS. CDR3 sequence (DNA): TGTGCCAGCTGTGAGGGGCTTCCCTACAATGAGCAGTTCTTC. The encoded protein is CASCEGLPYNEQFF.